Following are 22 T cell receptor beta chains from one sample sequenced in a study of T cell repertoires in cytomegalovirus infection. One entry per CDR3 protein results from TCRdb running MiXCR on the reads. The sample holds about 7,500 distinct CDR3 sequences, roughly 50% seen once. These TCRs are of unknown antigen specificity. Input material: PBMCs, sequenced either directly or after in vitro stimulation (not recorded which). The receptors here all came from a human donor in good health (CMV status not recorded). Some clones in this sample may be carry-over from other donors' samples.

The chain links TRBV2 to TRBJ1-5; no definite D call. CDR1 is SNHLY, CDR2 FYNNEI, per germline. Trimming cost V 4 bases and J 2 bases, with 18 bases left between them. CDR3 length equals 17 residues. Written as DNA, the CDR3 is TGTGCCAGCAGTGTCAGTGATGTACGGATAGGCAATCAGCCCCAGCATTTT. Translating gives CASSVSDVRIGNQPQHF.

Of note for this clonotype: Because it lacks the conserved phenylalanine or tryptophan at the end, this CDR3 is likely a read error. The limits of the CDR3 on the DNA are not certain, so only TCRdb's listed CDR3 is given. This rearrangement joins TRBV7-9 to TRBJ2-1. Per germline, CDR1 SEHNR and CDR2 FQNEAQ (reference sequence). A total of 16 residues make up the CDR3, ends included. CDR3 amino acids: CASSFIGISTYNEQFL.

Note on this clonotype: The junction does not match germline at one end; this may be a read error. The chain combines TRBV6-5 with TRBJ1-5, with 8 bases identical to TRBD1. Germline CDR1 is MNHEY and CDR2 is SVGAGI. This CDR3 has 15 amino acids. The DNA for the CDR3 is TGTGCCACAGTCCTCCGACAGGGGACCAATCAGACCCAGAATTTT. As protein: CATVLRQGTNQTQNF.

As concerns this clonotype: A read error may account for a junction end that differs from germline. This sequence joins TRBV7-6 and TRBJ2-1, with D hard to call. CDR1 is SGHVS and CDR2 is FNYEAQ in the germline V gene. The length of the CDR3 is 16 residues. The CDR3 DNA sequence: TGTGCCAGCAGCATGTTGGGAATATCCACATACAAGGAGCAGTTATTC. It yields the protein CASSMLGISTYKEQLF.

The chain carries TRBV6-5 and TRBJ2-7, with D possibly TRBD2 on 6 matching bases. V shed 3 bases and J shed 0 bases, with 18 bases lying between them. The CDR3 has 17 residues. Germline V gene data show CDR1 as MNHEY and CDR2 as SVGAGI. This chain's CDR3 is CASSYSFSGGTSYEQYF. The CDR3 DNA sequence: TGTGCCAGCAGTTATTCTTTCTCGGGCGGGACCTCCTACGAGCAGTACTTC.

This clonotype was counted a few times. Without the conserved terminal phenylalanine or tryptophan, this CDR3 likely stems from a read error. The DNA is left out, because the CDR3 cannot be placed on it with certainty; the CDR3 is given as TCRdb lists it. The genes are TRBV5-1 and TRBJ2-5; whether TRBD1, the table's D call, matches the DNA was not checked. The CDR3 is 16 residues long, counting both termini. Germline loops: CDR1 SGHRS, CDR2 YFSETQ. CDR3 protein: CASSLASDRAQETPSC.

The gene calls are TRBV7-2 and TRBJ2-3, with 7 bases identical to TRBD2. There are 16 residues in the CDR3. Germline assignment: CDR1 SGHTA and CDR2 FQGNSA. The V and J ends lost 1 base and 0 bases, in that order; junction bases with no gene match: 4. CDR3 DNA sequence: TGTGCCAGCAGCTTAGTGCGGGAGAGAAGCACAGATACGCAGTATTTT. Translation: CASSLVRERSTDTQYF.

This sequence joins TRBV7-8 and TRBJ2-1, with 10 bases lining up with TRBD2. The CDR3 is 15 amino acids. Unmatched junction bases numbered 9, after V lost 5 bases and J lost 8 bases. Germline CDR1 is SGHVS and CDR2 is FQNEAQ. CDR3 sequence reads: CASSATSGFADEQFF. The CDR3 DNA is TGTGCCAGCAGCGCGACTAGCGGGTTCGCCGATGAGCAGTTCTTC.

This clonotype has more than one count but fewer than ten. The chain employs TRBV12-3 or TRBV12-4 and TRBJ2-1; 7 bases are shared with TRBD2. With V trimmed by 6 bases and J by 0 bases, 11 bases remained unmatched. The CDR3 has 17 residues. CDR3 nucleotides: TGTGCCAGCAGCCCATTCGGGACTACCAGCTCCTACAATGAGCAGTTCTTC. Translation: CASSPFGTTSSYNEQFF.

With respect to this clonotype: At one of its ends the junction is not consistent with the germline gene, which may arise from a read error. V gene TRBV7-9 combines with J gene TRBJ2-1, with no clear D. The CDR3 has 16 amino acids. The V gene's germline CDR1 is SEHNR and CDR2 FQNEAQ (reference sequence). The CDR3 DNA is TGTGCCAGCAGCTTTTTGGGAATATCCACCTACAATGCGCATTACTTC. Translation: CASSFLGISTYNAHYF.

As to this clonotype: The conserved phenylalanine or tryptophan is not found at the CDR3 terminus, so this likely reflects a read error. The chain uses TRBV7-3 and TRBJ2-1; the D gene is possibly TRBD1 (5 bases). The CDR3 spans 13 residues. From germline, CDR1 is SGHTA and CDR2 FQGTGA. The CDR3 sequence: CASSPGSYKEQFL. CDR3 bases: TGTGCCAGCAGCCCAGGGTCCTACAAGGAGCAGTTCTTA.

This chain uses TRBV12-3 or TRBV12-4 with TRBJ2-1; the D gene is possibly TRBD1 (6 bases). V gave up 6 bases and J gave up 1 base, with 28 bases separating them. The CDR3 has 20 amino acids. CDR3 residues: CASSSLSLLLGDRSYNEQFF. The DNA of the CDR3 is TGTGCCAGCAGCTCCCTAAGCCTCCTTTTGGGAGACAGGTCCTACAATGAGCAGTTCTTC.

Of note for this clonotype: Relative to the germline gene, one junction end is altered; a read error may explain this. The chain joins TRBV5-1 to TRBJ2-3; no firm D call. Germline loops: CDR1 SGHRS, CDR2 YFSETQ. The CDR3 covers 12 residues. The CDR3 is CASSISRDTQYF. DNA of the CDR3: TGCGCCAGCAGCATTAGCAGAGATACGCAGTATTTT.

Turning to this clonotype: It may be a read error: a sequence one base away is much more abundant. V usage is TRBV28 and J usage is TRBJ1-4, with 7 bases lining up with TRBD1. The junction had 7 bases not matched to a gene; V was cut back by 7 bases and J by 2 bases. There are 15 residues in the CDR3. In germline, CDR1 is MDHEN, CDR2 SYDVKM. The CDR3 region is CASIPPTGTNEKLFF. The CDR3 DNA reads as TGTGCCAGCATCCCGCCGACAGGGACTAATGAAAAACTGTTTTTT.

A note on this clonotype: The conserved final phenylalanine or tryptophan is absent from the CDR3, which likely points to a read error. V gene TRBV14 combines with J gene TRBJ2-1; D possibly corresponds to TRBD2 (6 bases). The CDR3 is made up of 14 amino acids. Germline-derived CDR1 and CDR2 are SGHDN and FVKESK. In nucleotides, the CDR3 is TGTGCCATCAGCCAAGAGTGGGGGGACAATGAGCAGTTCGTC. It codes for CAISQEWGDNEQFV.

This clonotype has only a few counts. The gene calls are TRBV19 and TRBJ2-5; D is possibly TRBD1 (6 bases). The germline V and J ends were trimmed by 5 bases and 1 base, with 8 bases remaining between them. The CDR3 consists of 13 residues. From germline, CDR1 is LNHDA and CDR2 SQIVND (reference sequence). CDR3 amino acids: CASSGTSQETQYF. The CDR3 nucleotides read TGTGCCAGTAGTGGGACATCCCAAGAGACCCAGTACTTC.

Comments on this clonotype: Here the CDR3 omits its conserved ending phenylalanine or tryptophan, so a read error is the likely source. The DNA is omitted, as the CDR3 cannot be located on it reliably, and the CDR3 follows TCRdb's listing. The chain has TRBV4-1 and TRBJ2-1; the D call in the table, TRBD2, was not verified against the DNA. The germline gives CDR1 MGHRA, CDR2 YSYEKL. The CDR3 length equals 15 residues, ends included. CDR3 in amino acids: CASSQDMPYYNEQLL.

The V gene is TRBV5-8, the J gene TRBJ2-3, with no clear D. This CDR3 is 16 amino acids long. The germline V gene encodes CDR1 SGHTS and CDR2 YDEGEE. The CDR3: CSSSPGPRAYTDTQYF. Written as DNA, the CDR3 is TGTTCAAGCAGCCCAGGCCCCCGGGCGTACACCGATACGCAGTATTTT.

The CDR3 coding sequence is TGTGCCATCAGTGAGTCGATAATCCAGTTCCAGCATTTT. Its translation is CAISESIIQFQHF. The V call is TRBV10-3, the J call TRBJ1-5; no clear D gene. The CDR3 consists of 13 residues. V was trimmed by 0 bases and J by 12 bases, leaving 12 bases between them. The V gene's germline CDR1 is ENHRY and CDR2 SYGVKD.

In its sample, this clonotype was seen a few times. The chain uses TRBV29-1 and TRBJ1-1; D is undetermined. Germline V lookup: CDR1 SQVTM, CDR2 ANQGSEA. The CDR3 has 12 residues. CDR3 sequence reads: CSTFSGNTEAFF. CDR3 DNA: TGCAGTACATTCAGCGGGAACACTGAAGCTTTCTTT.

This clonotype was counted only a few times. The chain uses TRBV7-2 and TRBJ2-3, with D perhaps matching TRBD1 or TRBD2 (5 bases each). This CDR3 comprises 14 residues. The V end lost 10 bases, the J end lost 4 bases, and 18 bases lay between the germline ends. Germline V gene lookup returns CDR1 SGHTA and CDR2 FQGNSA. The DNA for the CDR3 is TGTGCCAACCGGGACCCGTTGGGGCCAGATACGCAGTATTTT. Translated, it gives CANRDPLGPDTQYF.

J is TRBJ1-4 and V is TRBV7-9; 7 bases fit TRBD1. The length of the CDR3 is 16 residues. The V segment lost 5 bases and the J segment 8 bases; nucleotides outside the gene matches: 14. Germline CDR1 SEHNR, CDR2 FQNEAQ (reference sequence). The CDR3 DNA reads TGTGCCAGCAGCCTTAGGGAAAACAGGGGAGGGGAAAAACTGTTTTTT. Translating gives CASSLRENRGGEKLFF.